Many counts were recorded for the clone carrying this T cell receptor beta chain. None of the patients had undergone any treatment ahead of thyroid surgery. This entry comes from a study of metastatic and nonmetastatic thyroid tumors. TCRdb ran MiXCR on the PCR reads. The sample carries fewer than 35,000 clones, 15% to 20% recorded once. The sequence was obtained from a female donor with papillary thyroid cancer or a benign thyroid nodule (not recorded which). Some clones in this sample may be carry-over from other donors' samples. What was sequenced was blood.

This chain's CDR3 is CASSPTYEQYF. The CDR3 DNA follows: TGCGCCAGCAGCCCAACGTACGAGCAGTACTTC. This sequence joins TRBV5-1 and TRBJ2-7; D unclear. The CDR3 consists of 11 residues. The germline V gene encodes CDR1 SGHRS and CDR2 YFSETQ. The V end lost 4 bases, the J end lost 4 bases, and 6 bases lay between the germline ends.